The T cell receptor beta chain under discussion was sequenced for a study of vaccination and CD4 T cells after COVID-19 (dated by TCRdb to between 2021 and 2024). Looking at the study overall: SARS-CoV-2 positivity had been established in the convalescent patients by nasal swab PCR, and mild disease was recorded in several of these patients and severe disease in one. Six males and four females were included in the convalescent cohort, with two Hispanic individuals, seven Caucasians, two Asians and one multiracial person represented. Participants received two doses of either the Pfizer-BioNTech BNT162b2 vaccine (n=8) or the Moderna mRNA-1273 vaccine (n=2). Post-COVID blood samples from convalescent patients were collected a median of roughly 100 days after diagnosis, with a range of 35 to 161 days. Post-vaccine blood samples were taken a median of about 72 days after the second vaccine dose, with a range of roughly 14 to 250 days. Overlapping spike peptide pools from SARS-CoV-2 and from the common cold coronaviruses HCoV-NL63, HCoV-OC43 and HCoV-229E were used as culture stimuli. In control cultures, a CEFX viral epitope pool was used as positive control, an HIV-1 Nef peptide pool was used as negative control, or no peptide was added. In over 8 COVID-19 convalescent patients and a few infection-naive healthy vaccine recipients, researchers compared the spike-specific CD4+ TCR repertoire from before mRNA vaccination with the repertoire from after.

Libraries were prepared through PCR. TCR sequencing of DNA from cultured CD4+ T cells used the Oncomine TCR Beta short-read assay at the Johns Hopkins FTIC core. Genomic DNA was extracted from the cultured CD4+ T cells with the QIAamp micro DNA kit. The Oncomine TCR Beta libraries from cultured CD4+ T cells were pooled using unique dual indexes and then sequenced on an Illumina iSeq 100. From the authors' description of their analysis: Non-productive sequences were filtered out, and CDR3s that did not start with C, did not end with F or W, or were shorter than 7 amino acids were discarded. Antigen-specific clonotypes were identified with the MANAFEST web application by comparing peptide-stimulated wells with reference and other culture wells. To be called positive, a clone needed an FDR below 0.05, an odds ratio above 5, and a productive frequency above 0.1% in at least two of three replicate wells. A clonotype was classed as cross-reactive if the clonotype showed significant expansion both in SARS-CoV-2 spike wells and in at least one common cold coronavirus spike condition. Similarity between CDR3 sequences was evaluated in R version 3.6.1 using Levenshtein distances (stringdist) and unrooted phylogenetic trees (ape). Using fastp trimming at Q25 and MiXCR clonotype assembly, TCRdb reanalyzed the public sequencing data and kept in-frame beta chains. Merged by CDR3 protein, the rows form single entries marked with the most common genes and DNA. What appears here as the V and J calls and clone size reflects TCRdb's work, not the paper's. Within this sample are roughly 16,000 distinct CDR3 sequences, with 50% of them counted one time only. The ten largest account for over 9.5% of the sample.

Paper-wide results and their limitations: Although the median number of SARS-CoV-2-reactive clonotypes went up from more than 20 after infection to some 37 after vaccination, the increase was not significant. In convalescent patients, a median around 83% of post-vaccine SARS-CoV-2-reactive clones were detected only after vaccination, and vaccine-specific priming was suggested by this finding. In convalescent patients, nearly all vaccine-specific clones (304 of 307) were found to be mono-reactive for SARS-CoV-2 spike rather than cross-reactive with common cold coronaviruses. Only a relatively small number of convalescent patients were included in the study, and early timepoints following natural infection were not analyzed.

According to the germline V gene (reference sequence), CDR1 reads LGHDT and CDR2 reads YNNKEL. V lost 3 bases and J lost 4 bases, and the count of bases not matched to a germline gene is 7. Including the terminal cysteine and phenylalanine, the CDR3 comprises 15 residues. Left in the record is the CDR3 DNA by itself, 45 bases read in frame from the first base. To note about this clonotype: The antigen it binds to is not known. No much larger clone exists at a distance of one base, and base qualities are not known.

In the paper's terms, the treatment or condition label means: approximately 9-day PBMC culture with coronavirus spike peptide pools or control peptides (ViraFEST assay). The study used the ViraFEST assay, which expanded antigen-specific T cells with peptide pools and then identified expanded clonotypes by TCR sequencing. Positive SARS-CoV-2 PCR tests in the convalescent patients dated from March to December 2020, before Alpha, Beta and Delta variants emerged in the United States. PBMCs were cultured at fewer than 2.5 million per well in IMDM supplemented with approximately 5.3% human AB serum and around 10 IU/ml IL-2, with approximately 11 ug/ml peptide pools added. Half of the culture medium was replaced with fresh IL-2-containing medium on days 3 and 7. Once the cells had been in culture for less than 11 days, the EasySep CD4+ T cell isolation kit was used to isolate CD4+ T cells by negative selection. PBMCs were separated from whole blood using Ficoll-Paque Plus gradient centrifugation and then either used fresh or cryopreserved at -140C. Culture conditions were generally each tested in triplicate wells.

This receptor was taken from a human donor who had recovered from COVID-19. The sequencing sample was made of CD4+ T cells from blood, cultured in vitro. The chain employs TRBV3-1 and TRBJ1-2, and 8 junction bases match TRBD1. The DNA reads as follows: TGTGCCAGCAGCCAGAGGACAGGGACCTTCTATGGCTACACCTTC. Its translation reads: CASSQRTGTFYGYTF.